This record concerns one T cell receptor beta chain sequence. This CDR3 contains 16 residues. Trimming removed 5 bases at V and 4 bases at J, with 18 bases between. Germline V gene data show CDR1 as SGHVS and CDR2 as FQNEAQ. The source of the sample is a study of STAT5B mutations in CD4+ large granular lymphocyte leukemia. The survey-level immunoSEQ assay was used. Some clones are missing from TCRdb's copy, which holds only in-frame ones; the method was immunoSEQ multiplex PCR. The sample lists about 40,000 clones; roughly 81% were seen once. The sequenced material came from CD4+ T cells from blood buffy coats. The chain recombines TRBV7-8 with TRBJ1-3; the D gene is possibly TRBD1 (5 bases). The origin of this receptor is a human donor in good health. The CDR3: CASSLLPGESGNTIYF. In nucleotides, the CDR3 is TGTGCCAGCAGCCTCCTCCCGGGGGAGTCCGGAAACACCATATATTTT. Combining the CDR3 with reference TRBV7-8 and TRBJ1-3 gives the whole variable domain GAGVSQSPRYKVAKRGQDVALRCDPISGHVSLFWYQQALGQGPEFLTYFQNEAQLDKSGLPSDRFFAERPEGSVSTLKIQRTQQEDSAVYLCASSLLPGESGNTIYFGEGSWLTVV.